The rows below give T cell receptor beta chains drawn from one sample of a study of blood T cell repertoires in COVID-19. Repertoires were generated with immunoSEQ multiplex PCR, while TCRdb's copy carries only in-frame clones and drops some. This sample has 350,000 to 500,000 clones, with 85% to 90% found just once. Sequenced: peripheral blood. These receptors all stem from a man between 18 and 29 years old with COVID-19, enrolled during active disease. Each CDR3 is given with its conserved first and last residue. D genes are given only for firm matches. Size is stated for part of the rows, as once, few or many counts, or as a class when the clone is expanded.

size,D,J,V,DNA,CDR3
NA,NA,TRBJ2-5,TRBV2,TGTGCCAGCAGTGAACAGATACAAGAGACCCAGTACTTC,CASSEQIQETQYF
NA,NA,TRBJ1-2,TRBV6-1,TGTGCCAGCAGTGACCAGGGTGGGGGCTACACCTTC,CASSDQGGGYTF
NA,NA,TRBJ1-2,TRBV29-1,TGCAGCGCCACAGGGTTACGGGATTATGGCTACACCTTC,CSATGLRDYGYTF
NA,NA,TRBJ1-2,TRBV7-8,TGTGCCAGCAGCTCGCCAGGGGCCACCAGAAACTATGGCTACACCTTC,CASSSPGATRNYGYTF
NA,NA,TRBJ2-7,TRBV10-1,TGCGCCAGCAGTGGATCCGGGGCCTACGAGCAGTACTTC,CASSGSGAYEQYF
NA,TRBD1,TRBJ2-3,TRBV11-3,TGTGCCAGCAGCGGACAGGGATGGGGCACAGATACGCAGTATTTT,CASSGQGWGTDTQYF
NA,NA,TRBJ1-2,TRBV6-5,TGTGCCAGCAGTCCAGCTAACTATGGCTACACCTTC,CASSPANYGYTF
NA,TRBD1,TRBJ2-5,TRBV5-1,TGCGCCAGCAGCACCGGGACAGTCCAAGAGACCCAGTACTTC,CASSTGTVQETQYF
NA,NA,TRBJ2-1,TRBV6-6,TGTGCCAGCAGTCCCAGTTCCCCGCGGGTTTACAATGAGCAGTTCTTC,CASSPSSPRVYNEQFF
NA,NA,TRBJ1-6,TRBV15,TGTGCCACCAGCAGAGAACGGGGGATGAATTCACCCCTCCACTTT,CATSRERGMNSPLHF
NA,NA,TRBJ1-3,TRBV29-1,TGCAGCGGGTCGTACAGCTCTGGAAACACCATATATTTT,CSGSYSSGNTIYF
NA,NA,TRBJ1-2,TRBV3-1/TRBV3-2,TGTGCCAGCAGCCAAGGACAGTCCTCCTATGGCTACACCTTC,CASSQGQSSYGYTF
NA,NA,TRBJ2-3,TRBV11-2,TGTGCCAGCAGCTTCACGCGGGGTAGCACAGATACGCAGTATTTT,CASSFTRGSTDTQYF
NA,NA,TRBJ1-2,TRBV2,TGTGCCAGCAGTGATTACAGGGCTAATTATGGCTACACCTTC,CASSDYRANYGYTF
NA,NA,TRBJ1-6,TRBV27,TGTGCCAGCAGTTGGGGCGGGGGCGACAATTCACCCCTCCACTTT,CASSWGGGDNSPLHF
few,NA,TRBJ2-5,TRBV7-8,TGTGCCAGCAGCCCTGCCGGGGGGCGGACCTCCAAGACCCAGTACTTC,CASSPAGGRTSKTQYF
once,NA,TRBJ1-1,TRBV6-5,TGTGCCAGCATCAAAGGGGGTGCCACTGAAGCTTTCTTT,CASIKGGATEAFF
NA,NA,TRBJ1-6,TRBV7-3,TGTGCCAGCAGCTTAACCGGCTATAATTCACCCCTCCACTTT,CASSLTGYNSPLHF
once,NA,TRBJ1-2,TRBV27,TGTGCCAGCAGTTTATTGCGGGGGTCCGGCTACACCTTC,CASSLLRGSGYTF
NA,TRBD2,TRBJ2-5,TRBV19,TGTGCCAGTAGAACCGGGACTAGAGGAAAAGAGACCCAGTACTTC,CASRTGTRGKETQYF
once,TRBD1,TRBJ1-6,TRBV6-5,TGTGCCAGCAGTACAGGGGGCTCCTATAATTCACCCCTCCACTTT,CASSTGGSYNSPLHF
NA,TRBD2,TRBJ2-1,TRBV2,TGTGCCAGCAGTACTAGCGGGAGTTGGTCCTACAATGAGCAGTTCTTC,CASSTSGSWSYNEQFF
NA,NA,TRBJ1-1,TRBV3-1/TRBV3-2,TGTGCCAGCAGCCAGGGTGCGGGAAGGAGGGAAGCTTTCTTT,CASSQGAGRREAFF
NA,NA,TRBJ1-4,TRBV29-1,TGCAGCGTTGTGGAGGGTTCTAATGAAAAACTGTTTTTT,CSVVEGSNEKLFF
NA,NA,TRBJ1-6,TRBV12-3/TRBV12-4,TGTGCCAGCAGTTTACAGGGGAGTTCACCCCTCCACTTT,CASSLQGSSPLHF
NA,NA,TRBJ1-5,TRBV27,TGTGCCAGCAGTTTAAGTGGGGGGAATCAGCCCCAGCATTTT,CASSLSGGNQPQHF
few,TRBD2,TRBJ2-3,TRBV7-9,TGTGCCAGCAGCTTGCGGGGGGCGACTAGCACAGATACGCAGTATTTT,CASSLRGATSTDTQYF
NA,NA,TRBJ2-2,TRBV2,TGTGCCAGCAGGGCCTCACAGGACACCGGGGAGCTGTTTTTT,CASRASQDTGELFF
NA,TRBD1,TRBJ2-2,TRBV13,TGTGCCAGCAGCTTGCCGACAGGGGGCTCGGCCGGGGAGCTGTTTTTT,CASSLPTGGSAGELFF
NA,NA,TRBJ1-4,TRBV18,TGTGCCAGCTCCCCCCCCAGGCCTAATGAAAAACTGTTTTTT,CASSPPRPNEKLFF
NA,NA,TRBJ1-5,TRBV6-5,TGTGCCAGCAGTTACAGGGGAGGCGGTCAGCTCCAGCATTTT,CASSYRGGGQLQHF
NA,TRBD2,TRBJ2-2,TRBV5-4,TGTGCCAGCAGCTTGACTAGCGGTCCCGGGGAGCTGTTTTTT,CASSLTSGPGELFF
NA,NA,TRBJ1-5,TRBV19,TGTGCCACCGAGCGTGTGGCAGCGGGCAATCAGCCCCAGCATTTT,CATERVAAGNQPQHF
NA,NA,TRBJ1-1,TRBV6-2/TRBV6-3,TGTGCCAGCAGTTACCCCCACAGGGATGAAGCTTTCTTT,CASSYPHRDEAFF
NA,TRBD2,TRBJ2-5,TRBV19,TGTGCCAGTAGCCGACTAGCGGGAGAGACCCAGTACTTC,CASSRLAGETQYF
once,NA,TRBJ1-1,TRBV7-9,TGTGCCAGCAGCTCTCGCTTCACTGGTCTGGCTGAAGCTTTCTTT,CASSSRFTGLAEAFF
NA,TRBD1,TRBJ1-2,TRBV6-2/TRBV6-3,TGTGCCAGCAGTTACTCGGGACAGGGAGATGGCTACACCTTC,CASSYSGQGDGYTF
NA,NA,TRBJ1-6,TRBV11-2,TGTGCCAGCAGTCGACAGCTTTATAATTCACCCCTCCACTTT,CASSRQLYNSPLHF
NA,NA,TRBJ1-5,TRBV30,TGTGCCTGGAGTGGGACGGGGGGTCAGCCCCAGCATTTT,CAWSGTGGQPQHF
many,NA,TRBJ2-2,TRBV10-1,TGCGCCTCTGTCGGGAGTTTAACCGGGGAGCTGTTTTTT,CASVGSLTGELFF
NA,TRBD2,TRBJ2-5,TRBV2,TGTGCCAGCAGTGAGGACCTAGCGGGGGGCCCTTTGGGGACCCAGTACTTC,CASSEDLAGGPLGTQYF
NA,NA,TRBJ2-2,TRBV11-1,TGTGCCAGCAGCCGTTCCCCGGCCGGGGCCGGGGAGCTGTTTTTT,CASSRSPAGAGELFF
NA,TRBD2,TRBJ2-1,TRBV5-1,TGCGCCAGCAGCTTGGCTAGCGGGGATTACAATGAGCAGTTCTTC,CASSLASGDYNEQFF
NA,TRBD1,TRBJ1-1,TRBV6-5,TGTGCCAGTTGGAGCAGGACAGGGGTAAAAAAAGCTTTCTTT,CASWSRTGVKKAFF
few,NA,TRBJ2-1,TRBV10-1,TGCGCCAGCAGGGGGGGTTACGGCGGCGAGCAGTTCTTC,CASRGGYGGEQFF
NA,NA,TRBJ1-1,TRBV30,TGTGCCTGGACCAGTCAGGGGAACACTGAAGCTTTCTTT,CAWTSQGNTEAFF
NA,TRBD2,TRBJ2-1,TRBV19,TGTGCCAGTAGTTCCCTAGCGGGCCTCGGAATGAAGCAGTTCTTC,CASSSLAGLGMKQFF
NA,TRBD2,TRBJ2-1,TRBV19,TGTGCCAGTAGTTGGCTAGCGGGACGTAAAGGCAATGAGCAGTTCTTC,CASSWLAGRKGNEQFF
NA,TRBD1,TRBJ1-3,TRBV13,TGTGCCAGCAGCTCTGGACAGGGGGCGCTCGCCACCATATATTTT,CASSSGQGALATIYF
NA,NA,TRBJ1-3,TRBV5-1,TGCGCCAGCAGCTTGGAGCTCAGGGTGTCGGCTGGAAACACCATATATTTT,CASSLELRVSAGNTIYF
NA,NA,TRBJ1-4,TRBV28,TGTGCCAGCAGGGACTCGGGTGAAAAACTGTTTTTT,CASRDSGEKLFF
NA,TRBD2,TRBJ2-3,TRBV27,TGTGCCAGCAGACAGATAGCGGGGGGGCGCGATACGCAGTATTTT,CASRQIAGGRDTQYF
few,NA,TRBJ2-6,TRBV15,TGTGCCACCAGCAGAGATGAAGCCTTGAGCTCTGGGGCCAACGTCCTGACTTTC,CATSRDEALSSGANVLTF
NA,TRBD2,TRBJ2-3,TRBV5-4,TGTGCCAGCAGCTTGGCACTAGCGGCCCCAGATACGCAGTATTTT,CASSLALAAPDTQYF